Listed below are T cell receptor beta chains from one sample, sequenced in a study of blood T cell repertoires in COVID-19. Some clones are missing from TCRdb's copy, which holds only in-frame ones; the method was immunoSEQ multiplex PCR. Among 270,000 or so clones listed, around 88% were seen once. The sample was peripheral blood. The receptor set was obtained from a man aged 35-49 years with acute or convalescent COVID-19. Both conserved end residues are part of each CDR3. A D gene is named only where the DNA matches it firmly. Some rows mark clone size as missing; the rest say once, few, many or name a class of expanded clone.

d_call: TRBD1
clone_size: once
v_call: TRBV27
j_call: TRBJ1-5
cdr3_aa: CASSPGQGNQPQHF
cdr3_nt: TGTGCCAGCAGCCCGGGACAGGGCAATCAGCCCCAGCATTTT

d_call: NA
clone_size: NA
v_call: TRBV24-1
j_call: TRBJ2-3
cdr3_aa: CASQRRGSTDTQYF
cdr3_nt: TGTGCCTCTCAGCGAAGGGGGAGCACAGATACGCAGTATTTT

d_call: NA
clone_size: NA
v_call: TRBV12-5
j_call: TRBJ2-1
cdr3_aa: CASGSSYQGEQFF
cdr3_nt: TGTGCTAGTGGTTCCTCTTATCAGGGTGAGCAGTTCTTC

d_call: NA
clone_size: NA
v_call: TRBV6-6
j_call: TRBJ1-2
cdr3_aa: CASSYSGDGYTF
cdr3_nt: TGTGCCAGCAGTTACTCAGGGGATGGCTACACCTTC

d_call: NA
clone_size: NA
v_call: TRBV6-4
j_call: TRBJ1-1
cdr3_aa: CASSNQAGGEAFF
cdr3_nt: TGTGCCAGCAGTAATCAGGCGGGAGGGGAAGCTTTCTTT

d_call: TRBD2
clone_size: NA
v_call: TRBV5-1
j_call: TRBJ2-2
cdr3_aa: CASSLAVLAGQSGELFF
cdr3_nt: TGCGCCAGCAGCTTGGCCGTCTTAGCGGGGCAAAGCGGGGAGCTGTTTTTT

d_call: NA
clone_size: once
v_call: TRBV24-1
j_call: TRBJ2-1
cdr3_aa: CATSDLDTVAGGRNEQFF
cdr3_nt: TGTGCCACCAGTGATTTGGATACAGTGGCAGGGGGGAGGAATGAGCAGTTCTTC

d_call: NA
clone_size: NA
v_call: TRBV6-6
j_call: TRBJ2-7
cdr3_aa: CASSYSKGDEQYF
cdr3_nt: TGTGCCAGCAGTTACTCGAAAGGGGACGAGCAGTACTTC

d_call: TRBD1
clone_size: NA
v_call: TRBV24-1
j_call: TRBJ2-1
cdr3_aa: CATSDRDRGNEQFF
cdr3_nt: TGTGCCACCAGTGACAGGGACAGAGGGAATGAGCAGTTCTTC

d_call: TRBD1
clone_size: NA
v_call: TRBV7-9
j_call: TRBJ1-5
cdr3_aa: CASSLYRDRDQPQHF
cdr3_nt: TGTGCCAGCAGCTTGTACCGGGACAGGGATCAGCCCCAGCATTTT

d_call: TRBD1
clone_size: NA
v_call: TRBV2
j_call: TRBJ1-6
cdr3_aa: CASTGGTGGLYNSPLHF
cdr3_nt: TGTGCCAGCACGGGTGGGACAGGGGGCCTTTATAATTCACCCCTCCACTTT

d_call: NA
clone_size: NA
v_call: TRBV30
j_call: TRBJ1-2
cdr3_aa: CAWSPGQEGYTF
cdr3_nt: TGTGCCTGGTCACCGGGACAAGAGGGCTACACCTTC

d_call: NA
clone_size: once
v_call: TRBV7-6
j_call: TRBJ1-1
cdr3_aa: CASSFSGEANTEAFF
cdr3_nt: TGTGCCAGCAGCTTTAGCGGGGAGGCGAACACTGAAGCTTTCTTT

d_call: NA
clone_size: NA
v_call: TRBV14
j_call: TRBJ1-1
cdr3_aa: CASSPRRGSTEAFF
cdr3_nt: TGTGCCAGCAGCCCCCGGAGGGGAAGCACTGAAGCTTTCTTT

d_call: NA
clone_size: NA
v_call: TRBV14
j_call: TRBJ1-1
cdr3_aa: CASSQDFLGRNTEAFF
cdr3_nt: TGTGCCAGCAGCCAAGATTTCCTGGGGCGGAACACTGAAGCTTTCTTT

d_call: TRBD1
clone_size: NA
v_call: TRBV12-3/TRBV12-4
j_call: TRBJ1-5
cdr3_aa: CASTLDRAKPQHF
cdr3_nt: TGTGCCAGCACATTGGACAGGGCCAAGCCCCAGCATTTT

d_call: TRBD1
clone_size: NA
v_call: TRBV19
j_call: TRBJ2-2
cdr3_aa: CASSPYRGPTGELFF
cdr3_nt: TGTGCCAGTAGCCCTTACAGGGGGCCCACCGGGGAGCTGTTTTTT

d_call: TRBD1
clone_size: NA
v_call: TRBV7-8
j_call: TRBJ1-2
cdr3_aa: CASSHAGVGQGDGYTF
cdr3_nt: TGTGCCAGCAGCCATGCGGGGGTGGGACAGGGAGATGGCTACACCTTC

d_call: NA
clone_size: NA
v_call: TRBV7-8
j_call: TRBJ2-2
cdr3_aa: CASSLTRLPGELFF
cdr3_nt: TGTGCCAGCAGCTTAACGAGACTTCCCGGGGAGCTGTTTTTT

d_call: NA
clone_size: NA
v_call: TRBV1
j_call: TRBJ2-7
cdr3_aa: CTSSQGPGDEQYF
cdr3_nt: TGCACCAGCAGCCAAGGCCCCGGGGACGAGCAGTACTTC

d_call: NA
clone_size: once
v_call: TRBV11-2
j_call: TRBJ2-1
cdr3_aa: CASSLQAGEQFF
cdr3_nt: TGTGCCAGCAGCTTACAGGCGGGTGAGCAGTTCTTC

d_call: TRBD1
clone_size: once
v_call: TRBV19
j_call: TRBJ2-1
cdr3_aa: CASKGQGANEQFF
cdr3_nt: TGTGCCAGTAAGGGACAGGGGGCGAATGAGCAGTTCTTC

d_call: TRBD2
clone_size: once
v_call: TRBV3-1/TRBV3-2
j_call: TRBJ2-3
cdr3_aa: CASSQAGGPLFQYF
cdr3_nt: TGTGCCAGCAGCCAGGCGGGGGGGCCACTTTTTCAGTATTTT

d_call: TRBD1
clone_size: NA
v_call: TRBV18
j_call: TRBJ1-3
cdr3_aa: CASSPRGQGTGNTIYF
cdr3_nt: TGTGCCAGCTCACCACGGGGACAGGGTACCGGAAACACCATATATTTT

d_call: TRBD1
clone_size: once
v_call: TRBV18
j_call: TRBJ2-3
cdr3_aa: CASSRRTGGTDTQYF
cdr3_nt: TGTGCCAGCTCACGACGGACAGGGGGAACAGATACGCAGTATTTT

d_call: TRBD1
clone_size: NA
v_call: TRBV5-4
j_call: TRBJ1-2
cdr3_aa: CASSLVRTGGSIYGYTF
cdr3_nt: TGTGCCAGCAGCTTGGTCAGGACAGGGGGGTCCATCTATGGCTACACCTTC

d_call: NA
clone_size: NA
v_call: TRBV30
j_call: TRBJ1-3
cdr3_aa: CAWSYTQSGNTIYF
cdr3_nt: TGTGCCTGGAGTTATACACAGTCTGGAAACACCATATATTTT

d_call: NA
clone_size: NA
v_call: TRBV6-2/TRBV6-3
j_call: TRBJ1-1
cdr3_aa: CASSYPGRLEAFF
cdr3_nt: TGTGCCAGCAGTTACCCGGGGAGGTTGGAAGCTTTCTTT

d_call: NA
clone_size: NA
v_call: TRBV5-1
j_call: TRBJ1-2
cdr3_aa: CASSLTGDANYGYTF
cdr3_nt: TGCGCCAGCAGCCTTACAGGAGATGCCAACTATGGCTACACCTTC

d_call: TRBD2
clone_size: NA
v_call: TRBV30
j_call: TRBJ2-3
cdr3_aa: CAWSGQRGSSDTQYF
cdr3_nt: TGTGCCTGGAGTGGCCAGCGGGGGAGTTCAGATACGCAGTATTTT

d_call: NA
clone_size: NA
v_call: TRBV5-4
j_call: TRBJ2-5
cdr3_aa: CASSGTLRETQYF
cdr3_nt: TGTGCCAGCAGCGGGACACTTCGGGAGACCCAGTACTTC

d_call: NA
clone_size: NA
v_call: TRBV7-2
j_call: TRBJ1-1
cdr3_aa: CASSLAVQGLRAFF
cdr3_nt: TGTGCCAGCAGCTTAGCTGTCCAGGGGCTAAGAGCTTTCTTT

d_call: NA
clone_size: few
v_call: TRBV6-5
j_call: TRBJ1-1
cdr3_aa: CASSRRALAAEAFF
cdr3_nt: TGTGCCAGCAGTCGCAGGGCGTTGGCGGCTGAAGCTTTCTTT

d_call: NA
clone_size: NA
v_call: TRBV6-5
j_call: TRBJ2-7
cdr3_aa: CASCTGNNYEQYF
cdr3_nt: TGTGCCAGCTGTACAGGGAATAATTACGAGCAGTACTTC

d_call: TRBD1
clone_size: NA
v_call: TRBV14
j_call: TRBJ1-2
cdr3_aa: CASSHNPQGAAGYTF
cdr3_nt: TGTGCCAGCAGCCATAATCCCCAGGGGGCCGCTGGCTACACCTTC

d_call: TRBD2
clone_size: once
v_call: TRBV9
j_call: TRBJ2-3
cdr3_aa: CASSPGGLITDTQYF
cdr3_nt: TGTGCCAGCAGCCCTGGGGGACTAATCACAGATACGCAGTATTTT

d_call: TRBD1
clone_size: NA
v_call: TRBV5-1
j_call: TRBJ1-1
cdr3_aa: CASSLTWTGPNTEAFF
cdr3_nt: TGCGCCAGCAGCTTGACCTGGACAGGGCCGAACACTGAAGCTTTCTTT